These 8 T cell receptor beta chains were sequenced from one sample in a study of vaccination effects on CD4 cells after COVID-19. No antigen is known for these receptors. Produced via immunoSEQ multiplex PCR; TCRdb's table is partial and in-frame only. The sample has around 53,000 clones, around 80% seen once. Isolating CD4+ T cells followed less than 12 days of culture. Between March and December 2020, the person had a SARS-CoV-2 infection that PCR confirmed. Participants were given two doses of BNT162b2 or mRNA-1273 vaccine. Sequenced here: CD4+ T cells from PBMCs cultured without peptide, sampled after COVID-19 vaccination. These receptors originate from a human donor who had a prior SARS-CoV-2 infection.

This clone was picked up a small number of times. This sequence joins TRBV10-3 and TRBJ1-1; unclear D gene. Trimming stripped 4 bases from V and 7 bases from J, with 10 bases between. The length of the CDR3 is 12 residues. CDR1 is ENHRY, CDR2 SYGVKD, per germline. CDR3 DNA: TGTGCCATCAGTGGAGAAGGGATTGAAGCTTTCTTT. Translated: CAISGEGIEAFF.

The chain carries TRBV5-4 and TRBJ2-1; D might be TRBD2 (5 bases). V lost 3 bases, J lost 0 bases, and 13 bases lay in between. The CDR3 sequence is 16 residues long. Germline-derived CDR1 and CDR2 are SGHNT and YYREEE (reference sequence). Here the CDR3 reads CASSSPLGSSYNEQFF. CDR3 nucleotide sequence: TGTGCCAGCAGCTCCCCCCTTGGGAGCTCCTACAATGAGCAGTTCTTC.

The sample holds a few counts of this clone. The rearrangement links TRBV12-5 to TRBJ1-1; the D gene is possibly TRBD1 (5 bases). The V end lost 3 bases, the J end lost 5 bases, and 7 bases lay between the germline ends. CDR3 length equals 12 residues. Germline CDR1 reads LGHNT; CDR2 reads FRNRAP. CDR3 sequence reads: CASGFQGTEAFF. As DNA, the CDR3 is TGTGCTAGTGGTTTTCAGGGAACTGAAGCTTTCTTT.

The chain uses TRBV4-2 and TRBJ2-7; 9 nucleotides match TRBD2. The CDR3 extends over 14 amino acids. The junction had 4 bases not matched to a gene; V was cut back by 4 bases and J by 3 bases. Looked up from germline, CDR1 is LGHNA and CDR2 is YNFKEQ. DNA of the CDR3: TGTGCCAGCAGCCGTAGCGGGAGTTACTACGAGCAGTACTTC. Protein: CASSRSGSYYEQYF.

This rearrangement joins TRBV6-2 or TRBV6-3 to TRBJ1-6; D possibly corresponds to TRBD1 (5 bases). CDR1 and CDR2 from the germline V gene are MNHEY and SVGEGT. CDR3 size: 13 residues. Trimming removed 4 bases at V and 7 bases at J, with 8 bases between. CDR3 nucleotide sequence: TGTGCCAGCAGTTCTCAGGGAAATTCACCCCTCCACTTT. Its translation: CASSSQGNSPLHF.

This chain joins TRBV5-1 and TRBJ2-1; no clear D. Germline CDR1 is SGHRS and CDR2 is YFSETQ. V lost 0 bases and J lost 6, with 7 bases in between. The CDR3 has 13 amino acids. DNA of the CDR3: TGCGCCAGCAGCTTGGGGCACCCCAATGAGCAGTTCTTC. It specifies CASSLGHPNEQFF.

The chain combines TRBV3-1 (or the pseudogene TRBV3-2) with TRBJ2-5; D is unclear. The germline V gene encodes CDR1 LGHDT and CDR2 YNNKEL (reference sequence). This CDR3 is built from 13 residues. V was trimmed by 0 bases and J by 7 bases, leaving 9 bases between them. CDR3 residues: CASSQDRLGTQYF. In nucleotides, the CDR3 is TGTGCCAGCAGCCAAGACAGGCTAGGGACCCAGTACTTC.

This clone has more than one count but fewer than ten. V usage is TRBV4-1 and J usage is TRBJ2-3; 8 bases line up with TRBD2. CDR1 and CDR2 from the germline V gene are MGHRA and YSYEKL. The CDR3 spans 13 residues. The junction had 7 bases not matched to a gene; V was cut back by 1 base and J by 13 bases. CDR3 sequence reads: CASSQVDGTSEYF. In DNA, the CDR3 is TGCGCCAGCAGCCAAGTAGATGGGACTAGTGAGTATTTT.